This TCR beta chain was profiled in a study of T cell responses to AZD1222 COVID-19 vaccine. Study-level points and caveats: Increases in Spike-specific TCR breadth and depth were seen after two AZD1222 doses. CD4 TCRs covered the whole spike, strongest at regions 160-218 and 743-854. Among AZD1222 vaccinees, only 5 or 6 were seropositive at baseline.

The CDR3 is made up of 17 amino acids. Germline-derived CDR1 and CDR2 are SGHNT and YENEEA. Trimming took 1 base from V and 0 from J, leaving 14 bases between them. To note about this clone: As yet, its antigen is unknown.

Some clones are missing from TCRdb's copy, which holds only in-frame ones; the method was immunoSEQ multiplex PCR. This sample carries over 150,000 clones, 90% of them seen once, and the ten largest clones take approximately 3%. The receptor was isolated from an adult in good health. The specimen was peripheral blood, collected on day 0 of AZD1222 vaccination. The rearrangement uses TRBV11-3 and TRBJ2-3; D is unresolved. CDR3 bases: TGTGCCAGCAGCTTAGGCCGCTGGCCCGCTAGCACAGATACGCAGTATTTT. It codes for CASSLGRWPASTDTQYF. The full variable domain, rest sourced from reference TRBV11-3 and TRBJ2-3, is EAGVVQSPRYKIIEKKQPVAFWCNPISGHNTLYWYLQNLGQGPELLIRYENEEAVDDSQLPKDRFSAERLKGVDSTLKIQPAELGDSAVYLCASSLGRWPASTDTQYFGPGTRLTVL.